This note documents a single T cell receptor (beta chain) sequence. TCRdb keeps only in-frame clones here, not all; method: immunoSEQ multiplex PCR. The data contain tens of thousands of clones, around 93% of them singletons. The source of the sample is a study of blood T cell repertoires in COVID-19. Study overall: The analysed material was cDNA or gDNA that came from T cells, B-cell-depleted T cells, or PBMCs.

This CDR3 has 15 residues. This sequence was found in a human donor with active COVID-19. The donor label of this sample is uncertain. The gene calls are TRBV12-2 and TRBJ2-7; TRBD2, the D gene given by the table, was not confirmed from the DNA. TRBV12-2 is described as a pseudogene. The source material was peripheral blood. CDR3 DNA: TGTGCAAGTCGCTTTCAATATTACTCCTCCTACGAGCAGTACTTC. Its translation is CASRFQYYSSYEQYF.